These 18 T cell receptor beta chains were all obtained from the same sample, sequenced in a study of neurological immune-mediated disorders. TCRdb reprocessed the 5' RACE reads via MiXCR and lists one record per CDR3 protein. The table lists about 62,000 distinct CDR3 sequences, less than 6% of them singletons. The sequenced sample consisted of PBMCs. All receptors come from a woman in her 50s with multiple sclerosis.

This clonotype has a count of ten or more. This chain joins TRBV15 and TRBJ1-2; D remains ambiguous. From germline, CDR1 is LNHNV and CDR2 YYDKDF (reference sequence). V lost 3 bases, J lost 6 bases, and 11 bases lay in between. The CDR3 totals 13 residues. CDR3 region: CATSSRGGDGYTF. CDR3 nucleotide sequence: TGTGCCACCAGCAGTAGAGGTGGGGATGGCTACACCTTC.

This clonotype has a count of ten or more. This rearrangement joins TRBV6-6 to TRBJ1-5; a weak D match, TRBD1 (6 bases). Germline assignment: CDR1 MNHNY and CDR2 SVGAGI (reference sequence). V shed 0 bases and J shed 6 bases, with 15 bases lying between them. This CDR3 has 16 amino acids. The CDR3 sequence is CASSYSDYRDGQPQHF. The DNA for the CDR3 is TGTGCCAGCAGTTACTCCGATTACAGGGACGGTCAGCCCCAGCATTTT.

This clonotype was observed many times. V and J are TRBV7-6 and TRBJ2-1; D gene uncertain. The germline V and J ends were trimmed by 4 bases and 4 bases, with 8 bases remaining between them. Germline V gene data show CDR1 as SGHVS and CDR2 as FNYEAQ. The CDR3 runs to 13 residues. CDR3 in DNA: TGTGCCAGCAGCTCCGGAGCGTACAATGAGCAGTTCTTC. This codes for CASSSGAYNEQFF.

In its sample, this clonotype was seen many times. V is TRBV7-2 and J is TRBJ1-2; no clear D gene. Trimming removed 4 bases at V and 2 bases at J, with 11 bases between. The CDR3 covers 14 residues. The germline V gene encodes CDR1 SGHTA and CDR2 FQGNSA. Written as DNA, the CDR3 is TGTGCCAGCAGCTCACCGACGGGCAACTATGGCTACACCTTC. Amino acid sequence: CASSSPTGNYGYTF.

This clonotype was observed at least ten times. The rearrangement uses TRBV27 and TRBJ1-6, with D unclear. The germline gives CDR1 MNHEY, CDR2 SMNVEV (reference sequence). Trimming left V 0 bases short and J 10 bases short, with 4 bases between. There are 12 residues in the CDR3. CDR3 sequence reads: CASSLSRSPLHF. In DNA form, the CDR3 reads TGTGCCAGCAGTTTATCACGCTCACCCCTCCACTTT.

This clonotype has a count of ten or more. This sequence joins TRBV6-2 or TRBV6-3 and TRBJ2-1, with D hard to call. Trimming cost V 5 bases and J 6 bases, with 8 bases left between them. There are 12 residues in the CDR3. The germline V gene has CDR1 MNHEY and CDR2 SVGEGT. For the CDR3, the DNA is TGTGCCAGCAGTACCCAGTCCAATGAGCAGTTCTTC. The encoded protein is CASSTQSNEQFF.

This clonotype appeared many times. This chain links TRBV7-6 with TRBJ1-3; D uncertain. The germline V gene encodes CDR1 SGHVS and CDR2 FNYEAQ. V shed 1 base and J shed 8 bases, with 15 bases lying between them. This CDR3 contains 15 residues. The CDR3 sequence: CASSLVADTIDTIYF. CDR3 in DNA: TGTGCCAGCAGCTTAGTTGCAGATACCATCGACACCATATATTTT.

This clonotype was seen repeatedly, ten times or more. V usage is TRBV7-9 and J usage is TRBJ1-2; no firm D call. The CDR3 is made up of 12 amino acids. V lost 3 bases to trimming and J lost 3 bases, with 5 bases between them. Looked up from germline, CDR1 is SEHNR and CDR2 is FQNEAQ (reference sequence). The CDR3 DNA follows: TGTGCCAGCAGCTTTGCTTACTATGGCTACACCTTC. Translation gives CASSFAYYGYTF. Full variable domain (rest looked up from reference TRBV7-9 and TRBJ1-2): DTGVSQNPRHKITKRGQNVTFRCDPISEHNRLYWYRQTLGQGPEFLTYFQNEAQLEKSRLLSDRFSAERPKGSFSTLEIQRTEQGDSAMYLCASSFAYYGYTFGSGTRLTVV.

In its sample, this clonotype was seen many times. The chain recombines TRBV7-8 with TRBJ1-5; the match to TRBD1 covers 10 bases. In germline, CDR1 is SGHVS, CDR2 FQNEAQ. With V trimmed by 5 bases and J by 8 bases, 15 bases remained unmatched. The CDR3 has 17 amino acids. For the CDR3, the DNA is TGTGCCAGCAGCAACTACCCGGGACAGGGGATGGGTGAGCCCCAGCATTTT. Protein: CASSNYPGQGMGEPQHF.

The table lists this clonotype with many counts. The chain links TRBV7-2 to TRBJ2-5; 8 positions match TRBD2. Per germline, CDR1 SGHTA and CDR2 FQGNSA. V lost 3 bases and J lost 5; bases outside the gene matches: 2. This CDR3 contains 13 residues. The chain's CDR3 is CASSFSSGETQYF. The CDR3 nucleotides are TGTGCCAGCAGCTTCTCTAGCGGGGAGACCCAGTACTTC.

Comments on this clonotype: This may be a read error: a much more frequent sequence differs by one nucleotide. V gene TRBV9 combines with J gene TRBJ1-1; no clear D gene. CDR3 size: 14 residues. Germline assignment: CDR1 SGDLS and CDR2 YYNGEE. This CDR3 reads CVSSVAPGSAEAFF. CDR3 coding DNA: TGTGTCAGCAGCGTAGCTCCGGGGAGTGCTGAAGCTTTCTTT.

This clonotype has ten or more counts. The gene calls are TRBV4-3 and TRBJ1-1; D may be TRBD1 (5 bases). Germline CDR1 LGHNA, CDR2 YSLEER. Between the trimmed V and J ends, which lost 0 bases and 6 bases, there was a span of 11 bases. The length of the CDR3 is 14 residues. The CDR3 sequence is CASSQEGGISEAFF. The CDR3 bases are TGCGCCAGCAGCCAAGAGGGGGGGATTTCTGAAGCTTTCTTT.

This clonotype was observed many times. This sequence joins TRBV20-1 and TRBJ2-7; tentative D call: TRBD1 (5 bases). The CDR3 runs 15 residues. The ends were cut back, 0 bases at V and 2 bases at J, with 14 bases in the middle. CDR1 and CDR2 from the germline V gene are DFQATT and SNEGSKA (reference sequence). The CDR3 spells CSARDFLAQAYEQYF. The CDR3 nucleotides are TGCAGTGCTAGAGATTTTCTTGCACAGGCCTACGAGCAGTACTTC.

The table lists this clonotype with many counts. The chain recombines TRBV7-6 with TRBJ1-1; perhaps TRBD1 as D (6 bases). V lost 5 bases and J lost 5, with 12 bases in between. Per the germline V gene, CDR1 is SGHVS and CDR2 is FNYEAQ. CDR3 length: 13 amino acids. The CDR3 sequence is CASSTFRGTEAFF. In DNA, the CDR3 is TGTGCCAGCAGCACTTTCAGGGGTACTGAAGCTTTCTTT.

The sample holds a few counts of this clonotype. The chain has TRBV5-1 and TRBJ2-7, with 7 bases that match TRBD1. This CDR3 is 13 amino acids long. The trim removed 4 bases at V and 2 bases at J, leaving 3 bases unmatched. CDR1 is SGHRS, CDR2 YFSETQ, per germline. CDR3 sequence: CASSLQGAYEQYF. In nucleotides, the CDR3 is TGCGCCAGCAGCCTGCAGGGGGCCTACGAGCAGTACTTC.

There are a few counts of this clonotype. The V gene is TRBV4-3, the J gene TRBJ2-7, with 9 bases matching TRBD1. With V trimmed by 3 bases and J by 3 bases, 3 bases remained unmatched. The V gene's germline CDR1 is LGHNA and CDR2 YSLEER. The CDR3 contains 14 residues. The CDR3 region has the DNA TGCGCCAGCAGCCAGACAGGGGGTGGCTACGAGCAGTACTTC. Translated, it gives CASSQTGGGYEQYF.

This clonotype was counted ten times or more. This chain links TRBV5-1 with TRBJ2-3, with 10 bases aligning to TRBD2. The ends lost 3 bases at V and 0 bases at J; junction bases unmatched: 4. In germline, CDR1 is SGHRS, CDR2 YFSETQ. The CDR3 covers 16 residues. The DNA for the CDR3 is TGCGCCAGCAGCTCGACTAGCGGGCTAAGCACAGATACGCAGTATTTT. Protein product: CASSSTSGLSTDTQYF.

This clonotype showed up many times. The rearrangement uses TRBV4-2 and TRBJ2-7; 11 bases align to TRBD2. CDR3 size: 16 residues. Trimming took 1 base from V and 3 from J; bases not matched to a gene: 5. Germline CDR1 reads LGHNA; CDR2 reads YNFKEQ. In DNA form, the CDR3 reads TGTGCCAGCAGCCAAGCTACCGGGACTAGCGGCTACGAGCAGTACTTC. Protein product: CASSQATGTSGYEQYF.